The 2 T cell receptor beta chains reported below all come from one sample, sequenced in a study of regulatory T cells in long-lasting Graves disease. The TCR beta library used iRepertoire HTBI primers with Arm-PCR amplification of CDR3. TCRdb passed the multiplex PCR reads through MiXCR, listing each CDR3 protein once. The sample has about 440,000 distinct CDR3 sequences, over 15% seen once. Time point denoted: newly diagnosed GD, antithyroid drugs for less than 3 months. The TCR library was made from RNA extracted from PBMCs. This sample also belongs to another study, concerning T cells in Graves' hyperthyroidism and ophthalmopathy.

The sample was peripheral blood mononuclear cells (PBMCs), taken at new diagnosis, from a patient treated with antithyroid drugs. Receptors originate from a woman in her twenties or thirties with Graves disease.

Of note for this clonotype: A single base separates this from a much larger clone, so it may be a read error. V and J are TRBV20-1 and TRBJ2-2, with TRBD1 matching over 12 bases. The CDR3 covers 14 residues. The germline CDR1 and CDR2 sequences are DFQATT and SNEGSKA (reference sequence). V was pared by 2 bases and J by 9 bases, with 4 bases of the junction left unmatched. The CDR3 loop reads CSARRGQGARELFF. In nucleotides, the CDR3 is TGCAGTGCTAGAAGGGGACAGGGGGCCCGGGAGCTGTTTTTT.

The chain employs TRBV15 and TRBJ2-4, with 8 bases that match TRBD2. V shed 3 bases, J shed 8 bases, and the junction held 9 bases outside the gene matches. Germline V CDR1 and CDR2: LNHNV, YYDKDF (reference sequence). This CDR3 comprises 15 residues. CDR3 nucleotides: TGTGCCACCAGCAGCCCCGGGAGGGCCGGCGACATTCAGTACTTC. Its translation: CATSSPGRAGDIQYF.